This T cell receptor beta chain comes out of a study of T cells in Graves' hyperthyroidism and ophthalmopathy (dated by TCRdb to the late 2010s). Some background on the complete study: A discovery cohort of about 96 patients, 43 with Graves' ophthalmopathy and 55 to 60 with stable Graves' hyperthyroidism, was used to find distinguishing TCR V-J signatures. The roughly 100 discovery patients were divided at random into training and test sets in a 7:3 ratio. Prospective prediction of ophthalmopathy was tested in an independent validation cohort of some 19 hyperthyroidism patients and 17 patients who later progressed to ophthalmopathy. The paper reports TCR Vbeta CDR3 sequencing of some 140 peripheral blood samples: approximately 41 ophthalmopathy, under 85 hyperthyroidism and approximately 17 progressor patients. Once sampling was done, hyperthyroidism patients were given methimazole at a starting dose of 30 mg daily, whereas ophthalmopathy patients were given high-dose intravenous methylprednisolone. In addition, the study compared T-cell repertoires in thyroid tissue and in blood from a handful of Graves' hyperthyroidism patients. The research as a whole found: In validation, the model predicted progression to ophthalmopathy a median of 6.5 months before onset, with approximately 70% sensitivity and 72.22% specificity. A model built on a 13 V-J signature distinguished ophthalmopathy from stable hyperthyroidism, reaching about 89% sensitivity and 81.08% specificity in cross-validation and 80%/75% in testing. Most expanded thyroid clonotypes (frequency above 0.001) were also detected in blood, suggesting blood repertoires may reflect thyroid immune responses. No statistical method was used to fix the sample size in advance, and group allocation was not hidden from the investigators.

The CDR3 numbers 11 residues from cysteine through phenylalanine. Left in the record is the CDR3 DNA by itself, 33 bases read in frame from the first base. V loses 5 bases of germline sequence and J loses 7 bases, and the interval between the two ends is 5 bases. The germline V gene sets CDR1 to SNHLY and CDR2 to FYNNEI. Any patient with an uncontrolled infection, another autoimmune disease, pregnancy or lactation was excluded. Diagnoses were based on clinical symptoms, serum thyroxine and TRAb, thyroid ultrasound and orbital computed tomography. Trizol reagent was used to extract total RNA, and RNA quality was then checked on an Agilent 2100 Bioanalyzer. The TCR beta CDR3 regions were amplified from the RNA transcripts. For the first round of RT-PCR on the TCR CDR3, the HTBI primer set was used together with the Qiagen OneStep RT-PCR kit. The libraries were constructed in a second round of multiplex PCR and then size-selected and purified. The libraries were sequenced on an Illumina HiSeq2000 using paired-end 100 bp reads. On the authors' methods: SOAPnuke was used to process the raw data, removing reads that contained adapters or uncalled bases, had a mean Phred below 15, or lacked an exact match to the constant primer or identifier. High-quality paired reads were merged using COPE v1.2.5, and each unique nucleotide sequence was defined as a clonotype. MiTCR v1.1 was used to align the clonotypes against IMGT TRBV, TRBD and TRBJ reference segments. The analysis was restricted to V-J combinations with a frequency above 0.0001, which together covered over 99% of the repertoires. The TCS score was defined as F50 (clonal expansion) divided by E x V (chaos), with BLOSUM62-based TCRdist calculated between CDR3 peptides within each V-J. Welch's t-statistics and random forest reduced around 550 V-J features to 10 to 15, which were used in a naive Bayes classifier (R e1071). The Morisita-Horn index was used to measure how similar the thyroid and blood repertoires were. The raw public reads went through TCRdb reprocessing: fastp at Q25, MiXCR clone calling, in-frame beta chains kept. Rows merge per CDR3 protein into single entries with the most common DNA and genes. The V and J calls shown here were made by TCRdb, not taken from the authors' results. The sample data list 500,000 to 600,000 distinct CDR3 sequences, and approximately 49% of these were observed just once. 35% to 50% of the sample goes to the ten largest clones.

As for this clonotype: What antigen it recognizes has not been identified. Base quality data are lacking; no much larger clone is found one base away.

The sequence joins TRBV2 to TRBJ2-2; the D gene is not confidently resolved. The receptor comes from an adult woman with Graves' disease, either hyperthyroidism or ophthalmopathy (not recorded which). What was sequenced was peripheral blood or thyroid tissue (not recorded which). The DNA reads as follows: TGTGCCAGCAGTTATAACGGGGAGCTGTTTTTT. It translates to CASSYNGELFF.